The T cell receptor beta chain described here comes from a study of shared clonotypes between healthy human individuals. CDR3 size: 17 residues. CDR1 is MNHEY and CDR2 is SMNVEV in the germline V gene (reference sequence). Trimming removed 5 bases at V and 1 base at J, with 18 bases between. Naive CD8 populations comprised CD45RO-negative cells positively selected for CCR7, excluding terminally differentiated effector memory CD45RA+ cells. TCRdb's table, derived via immunoSEQ multiplex PCR, lists solely in-frame clones and lacks some. The sample has about 650,000 clones, around 95% seen once; the top ten hold 0.09% to 0.13%.

The origin of this receptor is a young woman in good health. The chain joins TRBV27 to TRBJ1-5; TRBD1 might be the D (5 bases). The specimen was naive CD8+ T cells sorted from blood. CDR3 DNA sequence: TGTGCCAGCAGTCAATTAGGGGCGGGGCAGAGCAATCAGCCCCAGCATTTT. Its protein is CASSQLGAGQSNQPQHF.